This entry describes one TCR beta chain. This sample is drawn from a study of control samples from healthy donors and cancer patients. Sequencing was performed with immunoSEQ multiplex PCR; in TCRdb, only in-frame clones are kept and a portion is missing. The sample has approximately 230,000 clones, about four fifths seen once. The specimen sequenced was PBMCs. This receptor was taken from a woman aged 55 to 70 with lung cancer.

The CDR3 DNA is TGTGCCAGCAGTGGACAGGTGAACACTGAAGCTTTCTTT. Amino acid sequence: CASSGQVNTEAFF. This sequence joins TRBV4-2 and TRBJ1-1; 7 positions agree with TRBD1. The CDR3 sequence is 13 residues long. J gave up 0 bases and V 6 bases, and 1 base lay outside the gene matches. Germline V gene lookup returns CDR1 LGHNA and CDR2 YNFKEQ.